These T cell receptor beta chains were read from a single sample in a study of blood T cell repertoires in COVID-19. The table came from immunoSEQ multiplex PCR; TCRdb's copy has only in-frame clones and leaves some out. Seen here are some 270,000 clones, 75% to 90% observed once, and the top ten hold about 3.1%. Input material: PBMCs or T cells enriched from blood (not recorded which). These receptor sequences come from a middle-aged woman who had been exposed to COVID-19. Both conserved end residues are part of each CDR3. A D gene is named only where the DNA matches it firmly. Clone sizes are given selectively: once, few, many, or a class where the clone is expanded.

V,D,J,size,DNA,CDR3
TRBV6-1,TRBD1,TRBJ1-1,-,TGTGCCAGCAGTGAAAAAACAGGGGGCTGGAGCACTGAAGCTTTCTTT,CASSEKTGGWSTEAFF
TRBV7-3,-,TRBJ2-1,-,TGTGCCAGCGGAGGGAACAATGAGCAGTTCTTC,CASGGNNEQFF
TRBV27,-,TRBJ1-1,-,TGTGCCAGCCGACTGCAGGGCGGGACCCTTGGCGCTTTCTTT,CASRLQGGTLGAFF
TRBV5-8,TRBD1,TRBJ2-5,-,TGTGCCAGCAGCCGGACAGGGTCCCAGTACTTC,CASSRTGSQYF
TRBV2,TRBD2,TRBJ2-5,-,TGTGCCAGCAGTGAAGGGACTAGCGGGACTGAGGCCCAGTACTTC,CASSEGTSGTEAQYF
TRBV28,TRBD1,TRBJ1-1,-,TGTGCCAGCAGTATCCGACAGGGGGCCGTGAACACTGAAGCTTTCTTT,CASSIRQGAVNTEAFF
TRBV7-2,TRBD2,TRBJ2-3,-,TGTGCCAGCAGCTTAGGCCCAGCGGGGGTGTCAGATACGCAGTATTTT,CASSLGPAGVSDTQYF
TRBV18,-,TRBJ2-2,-,TGTGCCAGCTCACTTAGGACTCCGGGCACCGGGGAGCTGTTTTTT,CASSLRTPGTGELFF
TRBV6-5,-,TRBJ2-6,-,TGTGCCAGCAGCAGCGCTGGGGCCAACGTCCTGACTTTC,CASSSAGANVLTF
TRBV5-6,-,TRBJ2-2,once,TGTGCCAGCAGTTCATGGCCCGGGGAGCTGTTTTTT,CASSSWPGELFF
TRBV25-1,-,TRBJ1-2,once,TGTGCCAGCAGTGAACAGGGGAACTATGGCTACACCTTC,CASSEQGNYGYTF
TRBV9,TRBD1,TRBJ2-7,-,TGTGCCAGCAGCTTAACCGGGACAGACTACGAGCAGTACTTC,CASSLTGTDYEQYF
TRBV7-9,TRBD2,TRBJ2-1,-,TGTGCCAGCAGCGATAAAATCGGACTAGCGGATAGGGAGCAGTTCTTC,CASSDKIGLADREQFF
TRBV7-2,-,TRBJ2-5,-,TGTGCCAGCAGCCAACAGGGCTGGGAGACCCAGTACTTC,CASSQQGWETQYF
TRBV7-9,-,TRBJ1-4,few,TGTGCCAGCAGCCCAGGAGGGGAAAAACTGTTTTTT,CASSPGGEKLFF
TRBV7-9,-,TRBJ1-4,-,TGTGCCAGCAGCTCTAGGGGATGGGGGGAAGCTAATGAAAAACTGTTTTTT,CASSSRGWGEANEKLFF
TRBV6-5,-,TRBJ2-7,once,TGTGCCAGCAGTTTGGAGGTGAGCTCCTACGAGCAGTACTTC,CASSLEVSSYEQYF
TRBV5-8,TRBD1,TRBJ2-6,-,TGTGCCAGCAGCTTGGAAGGGACAGTGTCTGGGGCCAACGTCCTGACTTTC,CASSLEGTVSGANVLTF
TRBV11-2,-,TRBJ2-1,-,TGTGCCAGCAGCTTAGATCGGGAAAGGGTCTACTACAATGAGCAGTTCTTC,CASSLDRERVYYNEQFF
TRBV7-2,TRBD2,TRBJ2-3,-,TGTGCCAGCAGCTTAGCGACTAGCGGGGGGATCACAGATACGCAGTATTTT,CASSLATSGGITDTQYF
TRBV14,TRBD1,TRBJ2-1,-,TGTGCCAGCAGCCCTCCCATCGGACAGGGTGCCTACAATGAGCAGTTCTTC,CASSPPIGQGAYNEQFF
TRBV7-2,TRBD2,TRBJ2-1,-,TGTGCCAGCAGCCTTACTCTCTCGGGAGGTACCTACAATGAGCAGTTCTTC,CASSLTLSGGTYNEQFF
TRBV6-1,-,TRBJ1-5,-,TGTGCCAGCAGTGAAGCCGCTAGGAATCAGCCCCAGCATTTT,CASSEAARNQPQHF
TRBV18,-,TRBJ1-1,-,TGTGCCAGCTCGGAAAACTGGGACAACCAGAACACTGAAGCTTTCTTT,CASSENWDNQNTEAFF
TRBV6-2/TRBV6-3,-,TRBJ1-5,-,TGTGCCAGCAGTTGGACAGCCGATAGCAATCAGCCCCAGCATTTT,CASSWTADSNQPQHF
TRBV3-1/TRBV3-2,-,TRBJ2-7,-,TGTGCCAGCAGCACAAGATGGGGGGACAGATCCTACGAGCAGTACTTC,CASSTRWGDRSYEQYF
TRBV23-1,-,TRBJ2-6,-,TGCGCCAGCAGTCAAGCTGACTATCCTGGGGCCAACGTCCTGACTTTC,CASSQADYPGANVLTF
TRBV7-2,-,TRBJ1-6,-,TGTGCCAGCACCTCGACAAGTGGTAAATCACCCCTCCACTTT,CASTSTSGKSPLHF
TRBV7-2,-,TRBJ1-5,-,TGTGCCAGCAGCCCGGCAGCGGCTAGCAATCAGCCCCAGCATTTT,CASSPAAASNQPQHF
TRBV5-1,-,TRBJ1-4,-,TGCGCCAGCAGCTTGGTTGCAGGGTCGAATGAAAAACTGTTTTTT,CASSLVAGSNEKLFF
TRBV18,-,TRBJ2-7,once,TGTGCCAGCTCACGGGGGGGCGTCTACGAGCAGTACTTC,CASSRGGVYEQYF
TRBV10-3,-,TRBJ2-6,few,TGTGCCATCAGCTCGACCGAATCGACAGGAAGCTGGGGGGCCAACGTCCTGACTTTC,CAISSTESTGSWGANVLTF
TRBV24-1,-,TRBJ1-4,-,TGTGCCACCAGTGACCCGAGCAGGGAGGATGAAAAACTGTTTTTT,CATSDPSREDEKLFF
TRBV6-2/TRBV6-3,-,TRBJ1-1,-,TGTGCCAGCAGTTACCCTCTCGGGGAAGCTTTCTTT,CASSYPLGEAFF
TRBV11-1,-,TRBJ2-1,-,TGTGCCAGCAGCTCGGGGAGCTCCTACAATGAGCAGTTCTTC,CASSSGSSYNEQFF
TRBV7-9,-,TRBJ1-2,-,TGTGCCAGCAGCTTAGCGGGAGACACCACTAACTATGGCTACACCTTC,CASSLAGDTTNYGYTF
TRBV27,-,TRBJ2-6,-,TGTGCCAGCAGTTTATTCGGGGTAGGCGGGGCCAACGTCCTGACTTTC,CASSLFGVGGANVLTF
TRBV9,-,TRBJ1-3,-,TGTGCCAGCAGCGTCGGGTTGGGGGCCTCTGGAAACACCATATATTTT,CASSVGLGASGNTIYF
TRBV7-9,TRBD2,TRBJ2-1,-,TGTGCCAGCAGCTTATTTAGGGCGGGGGGTTACAATGAGCAGTTCTTC,CASSLFRAGGYNEQFF
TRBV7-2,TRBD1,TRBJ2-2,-,TGTGCCAGCAGCTTATTAGGGGGCGCGGACACCGGGGAGCTGTTTTTT,CASSLLGGADTGELFF
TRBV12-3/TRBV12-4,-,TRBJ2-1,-,TGTGCCAGCAGCACGAGGGAGTACAATGAGCAGTTCTTC,CASSTREYNEQFF
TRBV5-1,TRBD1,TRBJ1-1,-,TGTGCCAGCAGCTCCTGGACAGGGAACACTGAAGCTTTCTTT,CASSSWTGNTEAFF
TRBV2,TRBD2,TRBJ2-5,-,TGTGCCAGCAGTGCCGGGACTAGCGGGGGGGCCCGAGAGACCCAGTACTTC,CASSAGTSGGARETQYF
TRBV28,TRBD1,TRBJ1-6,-,TGTGCCAGCAGTTCCTACCCCGGACAGGGAGAAAATTCACCCCTCCACTTT,CASSSYPGQGENSPLHF
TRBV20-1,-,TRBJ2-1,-,TGCAGTGCTAGTCGGGGAGGACTGAGCGATGAGCAGTTCTTC,CSASRGGLSDEQFF
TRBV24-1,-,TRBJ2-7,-,TGTGCCACCAGTGATTCACCTTCGACAGTTGGGTTCGGAGAGCAGTACTTC,CATSDSPSTVGFGEQYF
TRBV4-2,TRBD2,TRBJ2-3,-,TGTGCCAGCAGCCAAGGTGGACTAGCCCCAGATACGCAGTATTTT,CASSQGGLAPDTQYF
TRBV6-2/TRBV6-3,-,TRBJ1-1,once,TGTGCCAGCAGTTACCGGAGAAACACTGAAGCTTTCTTT,CASSYRRNTEAFF
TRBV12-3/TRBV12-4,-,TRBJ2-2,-,TGTGCCAGCGCGGCTTTCACCGGGGAGCTGTTTTTT,CASAAFTGELFF
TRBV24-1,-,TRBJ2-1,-,TGTGCCACCAGTGATTCTGTCCTAACCTCCTACAATGAGCAGTTCTTC,CATSDSVLTSYNEQFF
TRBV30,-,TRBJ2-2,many,TGTGCCTGGAGGAGGGGGGGCCCCACCGGGGAGCTGTTTTTT,CAWRRGGPTGELFF
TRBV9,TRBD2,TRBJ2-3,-,TGTGCCAGCAGCGTCGGACTAGCGGGATACACCTCGGCTGGCACAGATACGCAGTATTTT,CASSVGLAGYTSAGTDTQYF